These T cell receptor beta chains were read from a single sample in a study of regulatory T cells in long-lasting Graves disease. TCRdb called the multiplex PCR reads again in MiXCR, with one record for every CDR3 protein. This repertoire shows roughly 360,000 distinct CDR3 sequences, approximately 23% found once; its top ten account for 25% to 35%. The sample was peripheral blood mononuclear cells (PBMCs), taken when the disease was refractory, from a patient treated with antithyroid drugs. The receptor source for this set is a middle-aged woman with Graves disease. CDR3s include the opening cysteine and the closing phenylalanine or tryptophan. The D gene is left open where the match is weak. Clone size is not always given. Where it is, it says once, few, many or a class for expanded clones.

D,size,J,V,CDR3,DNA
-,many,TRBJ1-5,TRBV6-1,CASSEAQYNRQPQHF,TGTGCCAGCAGTGAAGCGCAGTACAATAGGCAGCCCCAGCATTTT
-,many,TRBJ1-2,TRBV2,CASMARGYGYTF,TGTGCCAGCATGGCACGGGGATATGGCTACACCTTC
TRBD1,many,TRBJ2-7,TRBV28,CASSPGQGVWDEQYF,TGTGCCAGCAGTCCGGGACAGGGTGTTTGGGACGAGCAGTACTTC
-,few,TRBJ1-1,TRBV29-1,CSVDQVKNTEAFF,TGCAGCGTTGATCAGGTAAAGAACACTGAAGCTTTCTTT
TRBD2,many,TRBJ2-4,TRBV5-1,CASSLAGSGRGNIQYF,TGCGCCAGCAGCTTGGCGGGTAGCGGGAGGGGAAACATTCAGTACTTC
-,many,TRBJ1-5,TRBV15,CATSSNNQPQHF,TGTGCCACCAGCAGTAACAATCAGCCCCAGCATTTT
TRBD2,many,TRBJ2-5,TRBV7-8,CASSPPGLAWETQYF,TGTGCCAGCAGCCCGCCGGGACTAGCTTGGGAGACCCAGTACTTC
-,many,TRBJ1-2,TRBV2,CASSESTATDYGYTF,TGTGCCAGCAGTGAATCGACAGCAACGGACTATGGCTACACCTTC
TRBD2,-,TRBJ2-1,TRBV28,CASSRGSTYNEQFF,TGTGCCAGCAGTCGCGGGAGTACCTACAATGAGCAGTTCTTC
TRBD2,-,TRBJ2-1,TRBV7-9,CATPIFLSGRDFSYNEQFF,TGTGCCACACCGATATTCCTAAGCGGGAGGGATTTCTCCTACAATGAGCAGTTCTTC
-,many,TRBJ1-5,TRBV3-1,CASSQASSDQPQHF,TGTGCCAGCAGCCAAGCCTCGAGCGATCAGCCCCAGCATTTT
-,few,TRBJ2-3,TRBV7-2,CASSLAGTSTDTQYF,TGTGCCAGCAGCTTAGCCGGGACTAGCACAGATACGCAGTATTTT
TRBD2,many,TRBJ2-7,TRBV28,CASRDTGTSFHEQYF,TGTGCCAGCAGAGACACCGGGACTAGCTTCCACGAGCAGTACTTC
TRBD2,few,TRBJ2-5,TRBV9,CASSVGGLAIQKETQYF,TGTGCCAGCAGCGTGGGAGGACTAGCTATTCAAAAAGAGACCCAGTACTTC
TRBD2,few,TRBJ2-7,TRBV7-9,CASSFGTTSDTYEQYF,TGTGCCAGCAGTTTCGGAACAACTAGCGATACCTACGAGCAGTACTTC
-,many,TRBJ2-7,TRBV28,CASSPIGGSSPYEQYF,TGTGCCAGCAGCCCCATCGGTGGGAGCAGCCCCTACGAGCAGTACTTC
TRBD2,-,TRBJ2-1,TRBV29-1,CSVARSGSYNEQFF,TGCAGCGTTGCTCGGAGCGGGAGCTACAATGAGCAGTTCTTC
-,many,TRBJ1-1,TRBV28,CASSLLQNTEAFF,TGTGCCAGCAGTTTGTTGCAGAACACTGAAGCTTTCTTT
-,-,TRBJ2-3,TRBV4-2,CASSQEVPADTQYF,TGTGCCAGCAGCCAAGAGGTCCCCGCAGATACGCAGTATTTT
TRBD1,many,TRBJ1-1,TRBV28,CASRQGGLNTEAFF,TGTGCCAGCCGGCAGGGGGGCCTGAACACTGAAGCTTTCTTT
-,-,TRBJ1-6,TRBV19,CASWSHNSPLHF,TGTGCCAGTTGGAGTCATAATTCACCCCTCCACTTT
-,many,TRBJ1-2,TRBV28,CASSWVTEDMRSYGYTF,TGTGCCAGCAGTTGGGTAACCGAGGACATGCGCTCCTATGGCTACACCTTC
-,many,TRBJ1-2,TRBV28,CASSYGLHQTVGYTF,TGTGCCAGCTCTTACGGGCTCCATCAGACGGTTGGCTACACCTTC
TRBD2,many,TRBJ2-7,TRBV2,CASNLAGVEQYF,TGTGCCAGCAACCTAGCGGGAGTCGAGCAGTACTTC
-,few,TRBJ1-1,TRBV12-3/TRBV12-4,CASRLGRMNTEAFF,TGTGCCAGCAGATTAGGACGGATGAACACTGAAGCTTTCTTT
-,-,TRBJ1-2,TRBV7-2,CASSLRGGVGYGYTF,TGTGCCAGCAGCTTAAGAGGGGGAGTAGGCTATGGCTACACCTTC
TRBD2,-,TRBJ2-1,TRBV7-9,CASSSGKYNEQFF,TGTGCCAGCTCGAGCGGGAAGTACAATGAGCAGTTCTTC
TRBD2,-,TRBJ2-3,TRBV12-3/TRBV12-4,CASGLAGSPSTDTQYF,TGTGCCAGCGGACTAGCGGGAAGCCCTAGCACAGATACGCAGTATTTT
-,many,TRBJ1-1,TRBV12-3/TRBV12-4,CASSRTTHTEAFF,TGTGCCAGCAGCCGGACCACTCACACTGAAGCTTTCTTT
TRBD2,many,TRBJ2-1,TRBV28,CASSSTTSGRTNEQFF,TGTGCCAGCAGTTCCACCACTAGCGGGAGAACCAATGAGCAGTTCTTC
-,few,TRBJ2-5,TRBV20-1,CSARPRRGTQYF,TGCAGTGCTAGACCTAGGCGAGGGACCCAGTACTTC
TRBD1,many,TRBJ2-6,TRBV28,CATRQGPSGANVLTF,TGTGCCACTAGACAGGGACCCTCTGGGGCCAACGTCCTGACTTTC
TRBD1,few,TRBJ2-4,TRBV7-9,CASSQILDRGQTKNIQYF,TGTGCCAGCAGCCAAATCCTAGACAGGGGGCAGACCAAAAACATTCAGTACTTC
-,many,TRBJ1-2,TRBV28,CASSFRGSKGYTF,TGTGCCAGCAGTTTTCGGGGATCGAAGGGCTACACCTTC
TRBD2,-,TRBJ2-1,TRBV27,CASRGLAGDHEQFF,TGTGCCAGCAGGGGACTAGCGGGAGATCATGAGCAGTTCTTC
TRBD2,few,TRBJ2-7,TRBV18,CASSPPGGSEQYF,TGTGCCAGCTCACCACCCGGGGGGAGCGAGCAGTACTTC
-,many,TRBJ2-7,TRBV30,CASLVGAREQYF,TGTGCCTCTCTCGTGGGGGCTCGCGAGCAGTACTTC
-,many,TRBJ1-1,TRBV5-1,CASSQEGGNTEAFF,TGTGCCAGCAGCCAAGAAGGGGGGAACACTGAAGCTTTCTTT
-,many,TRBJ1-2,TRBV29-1,CSVLTGDIPRAGYTF,TGCAGCGTTCTAACCGGGGACATCCCCCGTGCCGGCTACACCTTC
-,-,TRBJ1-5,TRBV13,CASSSGRDWYQPQHF,TGTGCCAGCAGCTCAGGACGGGATTGGTATCAGCCCCAGCATTTT